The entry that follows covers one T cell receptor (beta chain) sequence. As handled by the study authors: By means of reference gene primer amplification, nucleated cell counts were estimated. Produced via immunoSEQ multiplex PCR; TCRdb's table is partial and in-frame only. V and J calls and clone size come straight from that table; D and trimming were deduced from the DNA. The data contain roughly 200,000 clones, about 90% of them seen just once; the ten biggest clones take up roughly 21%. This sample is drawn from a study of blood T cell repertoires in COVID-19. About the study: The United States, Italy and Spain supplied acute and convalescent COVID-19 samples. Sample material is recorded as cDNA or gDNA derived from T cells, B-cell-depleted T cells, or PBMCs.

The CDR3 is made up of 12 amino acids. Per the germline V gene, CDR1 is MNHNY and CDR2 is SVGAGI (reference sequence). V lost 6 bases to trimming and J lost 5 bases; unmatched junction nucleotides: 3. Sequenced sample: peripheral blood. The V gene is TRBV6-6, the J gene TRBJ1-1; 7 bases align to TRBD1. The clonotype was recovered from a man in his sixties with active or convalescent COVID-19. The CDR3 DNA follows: TGTGCCAGCAGACAGGGGTGGACTGAAGCTTTCTTT. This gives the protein CASRQGWTEAFF.